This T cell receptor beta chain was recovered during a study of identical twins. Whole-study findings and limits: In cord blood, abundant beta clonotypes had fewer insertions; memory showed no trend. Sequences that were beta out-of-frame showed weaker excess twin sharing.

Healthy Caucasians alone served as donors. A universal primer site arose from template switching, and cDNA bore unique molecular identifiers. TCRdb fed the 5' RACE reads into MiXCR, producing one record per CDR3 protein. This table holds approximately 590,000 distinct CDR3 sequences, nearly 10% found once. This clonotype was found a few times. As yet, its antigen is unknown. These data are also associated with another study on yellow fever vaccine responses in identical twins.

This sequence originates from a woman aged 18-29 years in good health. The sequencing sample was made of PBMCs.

CDR3 region: CASSFRTGRETQYF. As DNA, the CDR3 is TGTGCCAGCAGTTTCAGGACAGGGAGGGAGACCCAGTACTTC. The chain has TRBV12-3 or TRBV12-4 and TRBJ2-5; 8 nucleotides agree with TRBD1. The CDR3 is made up of 14 amino acids. V lost 3 bases, J lost 5 bases, and 5 bases stayed unmatched.